This record covers a single T cell receptor (beta chain). Its specificity is unknown. CDR3 length: 14 amino acids. V lost 0 bases and J 5 bases, leaving 9 bases between the germline ends. Germline V lookup: CDR1 SGHNT, CDR2 YYREEE (reference sequence). The sample originates from a study of STAT3 mutations in large granular lymphocyte leukemia. Broader study findings: Every T-cell large granular lymphocyte leukemia patient had at least one immunodominant TCR beta clonotype. Treatment regimens differed across patients between samplings. In several patients, dominant TCR clone burden exceeded STAT3 mutant burden.

Clones were read by immunoSEQ multiplex PCR, and TCRdb kept only the in-frame ones, dropping some. Here the sample spans some 7,200 clones, about 69% being singletons. The sample comprised peripheral blood mononuclear cells. V is TRBV5-4 and J is TRBJ2-1; D not certain. This clonotype originated in a woman aged 40 to 50 with T-cell large granular lymphocyte leukemia. Some clones in this sample may be carry-over from other donors' samples. CDR3 sequence: CASSLDQSHNEQFF. The CDR3 nucleotides read TGTGCCAGCAGCTTGGATCAGTCCCACAATGAGCAGTTCTTC.